The source of this TCR beta chain is a study of control samples from healthy donors and cancer patients. The CDR3 is 15 amino acids. Trimming at V came to 5 bases and at J to 2 bases, leaving 5 bases not matched to a gene. Germline V gene sequence: CDR1 SGHTA, CDR2 FQGNSA. Some clones are missing from TCRdb's copy, which holds only in-frame ones; the method was immunoSEQ multiplex PCR. The sample lists fewer than 200,000 clones; roughly 90% were seen once. J is TRBJ2-1 and V is TRBV7-2, with 8 bases identical to TRBD2. Sample: blood. The TCR originated in a woman aged 50 to 60 in good health. CDR3 protein: CASSVGRGAYNEQFF. CDR3 nucleotides: TGTGCCAGCAGCGTCGGGCGGGGGGCCTACAATGAGCAGTTCTTC.